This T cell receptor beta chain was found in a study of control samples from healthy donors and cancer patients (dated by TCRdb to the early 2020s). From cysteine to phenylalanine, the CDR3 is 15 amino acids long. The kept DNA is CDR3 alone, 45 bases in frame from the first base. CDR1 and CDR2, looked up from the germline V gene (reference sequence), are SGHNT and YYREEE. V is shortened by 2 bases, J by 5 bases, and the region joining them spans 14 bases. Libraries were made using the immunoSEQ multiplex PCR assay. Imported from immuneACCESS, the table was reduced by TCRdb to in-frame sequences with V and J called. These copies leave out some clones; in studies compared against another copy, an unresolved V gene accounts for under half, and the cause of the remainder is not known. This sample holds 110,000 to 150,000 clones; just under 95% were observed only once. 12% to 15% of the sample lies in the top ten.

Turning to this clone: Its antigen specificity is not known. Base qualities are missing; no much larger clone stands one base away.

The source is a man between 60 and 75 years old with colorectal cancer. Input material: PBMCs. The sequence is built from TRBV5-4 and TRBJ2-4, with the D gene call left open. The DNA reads TGTGCCAGCAGCTTTCGGGCGGCCGATGAAAACATTCAGTACTTC. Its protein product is CASSFRAADENIQYF.